Shown below are 18 T cell receptor beta chains from a single sample sequenced in a study of blood T cell repertoires in COVID-19. Clones were read by immunoSEQ multiplex PCR, and TCRdb kept only the in-frame ones, dropping some. The sample carries 90,000 to 100,000 clones, just under 85% recorded once. The sample consisted of peripheral blood. Source of these receptors: a man in his 70s with acute or convalescent COVID-19.

In this sample, this clone turned up once. The chain links TRBV27 to TRBJ1-5, with a weak D call TRBD1 (5 bases). This CDR3 is 18 amino acids long. The V and J ends lost 6 bases and 2 bases respectively, with 23 bases between them. The germline V gene has CDR1 MNHEY and CDR2 SMNVEV (reference sequence). The CDR3 spells CASRATGLGREGNQPQHF. In nucleotides, the CDR3 is TGTGCCAGCAGGGCGACGGGACTAGGGCGGGAGGGCAATCAGCCCCAGCATTTT.

The chain carries TRBV7-8 and TRBJ1-2; TRBD1 matches 9 bases. The germline gives CDR1 SGHVS, CDR2 FQNEAQ. This CDR3 comprises 15 residues. V trimming: 4 bases; J trimming: 7 bases; junction bases outside the gene matches: 10. The CDR3 bases are TGTGCCAGCAGCTCTAGGACAGGGGAAGTCGCTGGCTACACCTTC. This encodes CASSSRTGEVAGYTF.

V gene TRBV5-1 combines with J gene TRBJ1-2; D possibly corresponds to TRBD1 (5 bases). Germline CDR1 and CDR2: SGHRS and YFSETQ. This CDR3 comprises 14 residues. V gave up 6 bases and J gave up 4 bases, with 16 bases separating them. The CDR3 reads CASTVGGESYGYTF. The CDR3 DNA reads TGCGCCAGCACCGTAGGAGGGGAATCCTATGGCTACACCTTC.

V is TRBV7-8 and J is TRBJ2-3; TRBD2 aligns across 8 bases. The length of the CDR3 is 16 residues. Germline V gene data show CDR1 as SGHVS and CDR2 as FQNEAQ. V gave up 5 bases and J gave up 7 bases; unmatched junction bases: 14. Written as DNA, the CDR3 is TGTGCCAGCAGCCCCCCCTTCCGGGAGGGCCCTAATACGCAGTATTTT. Amino acid sequence: CASSPPFREGPNTQYF. Supplemented by reference TRBV7-8 and TRBJ2-3, the full variable domain reads GAGVSQSPRYKVAKRGQDVALRCDPISGHVSLFWYQQALGQGPEFLTYFQNEAQLDKSGLPSDRFFAERPEGSVSTLKIQRTQQEDSAVYLCASSPPFREGPNTQYFGPGTRLTVL.

This clone showed up just a few times. V and J are TRBV3-1 (or the pseudogene TRBV3-2) and TRBJ1-2, with 12 bases matching TRBD1. Looked up from germline, CDR1 is LGHDT and CDR2 is YNNKEL (reference sequence). The V gene end was trimmed by 1 base and the J gene end by 7 bases; junction bases not matched to a gene: 4. The CDR3 has 15 residues. The CDR3 is CASSQGDRGLGGYTF. The CDR3 DNA reads TGTGCCAGCAGCCAAGGGGACAGGGGGCTTGGTGGCTACACCTTC.

The chain carries TRBV2 and TRBJ1-6; D gene unclear. The CDR3 totals 17 residues. The germline V and J ends were trimmed by 2 bases and 2 bases, with 13 bases remaining between them. Germline CDR1 SNHLY, CDR2 FYNNEI. The CDR3 region has the DNA TGTGCCAGCAGTGAAACTGAGGGATCCCCCTATAATTCACCCCTCCACTTT. Amino acids: CASSETEGSPYNSPLHF.

The rearrangement links TRBV14 to TRBJ1-4; D perhaps matches TRBD1 (6 bases). The V gene's germline CDR1 is SGHDN and CDR2 FVKESK. The V end was cut by 1 base, the J end by 0 bases, with 9 bases between. The CDR3 covers 16 residues. This chain's CDR3 is CASSQGTATTNEKLFF. DNA for the CDR3: TGTGCCAGCAGCCAAGGGACAGCAACAACTAATGAAAAACTGTTTTTT.

This clone was counted a single time. This rearrangement joins TRBV9 to TRBJ1-1; TRBD1 agrees at 7 bases. Trimming cost V 3 bases and J 3 bases; bases outside gene matches: 5. From germline, CDR1 is SGDLS and CDR2 YYNGEE. The CDR3 totals 14 residues. CDR3 region: CASSAGGRDTEAFF. In nucleotides, the CDR3 is TGTGCCAGCAGCGCAGGGGGAAGGGACACTGAAGCTTTCTTT.

The chain employs TRBV12-2 and TRBJ2-5; the D segment call TRBD2 is taken from the table without a DNA check. TRBV12-2 is shown as a pseudogene. The CDR3 totals 17 residues. Written as DNA, the CDR3 is TGTGCAAGTCGCCTAGTTCGGGGTAGCGGGGGAATCCAGACCCAGTACTTC. Protein: CASRLVRGSGGIQTQYF.

The chain couples TRBV3-1 (or the pseudogene TRBV3-2) to TRBJ2-7; unclear D gene. V was shortened by 4 bases and J by 5 bases, with 15 bases between the two germline ends. Germline CDR1 LGHDT, CDR2 YNNKEL (reference sequence). The CDR3 is 14 residues long. CDR3 in amino acids: CASSLRSFSNEQYF. Here the CDR3 DNA reads TGTGCCAGCAGCCTGAGGTCATTCAGTAACGAGCAGTACTTC.

This clone was detected once. The chain links TRBV5-4 to TRBJ1-4, with TRBD1 matching 10 bases. The CDR3 loop spans 14 amino acids. The V segment lost 2 bases and the J segment 6 bases; nucleotides outside the gene matches: 1. Germline lookup yields CDR1 SGHNT and CDR2 YYREEE (reference sequence). The CDR3 is CASSLGQGDEKLFF. In DNA form, the CDR3 reads TGTGCCAGCAGCTTAGGACAGGGGGATGAAAAACTGTTTTTT.

This chain joins TRBV6-2 or TRBV6-3 and TRBJ2-5; 10 bases align to TRBD2. V was clipped by 2 bases and J by 7 bases; unmatched bases: 7. Germline CDR1 reads MNHEY; CDR2 reads SVGEGT. The CDR3 runs to 15 residues. The CDR3 bases are TGTGCCAGCAGTTACGCCAGGACTAGCGGACTGACCCAGTACTTC. Amino acid sequence: CASSYARTSGLTQYF.

The V gene is TRBV5-1, the J gene TRBJ2-7; possibly TRBD2 for D (6 bases). The CDR3 loop spans 14 amino acids. CDR1 SGHRS and CDR2 YFSETQ come from the germline V gene. With 3 bases removed from V and 2 bases from J, the gap between germline ends came to 12 bases. CDR3 sequence: CASSWMTSAYEQYF. CDR3 bases: TGCGCCAGCAGCTGGATGACTAGTGCCTACGAGCAGTACTTC.

As regards this clone: A junction boundary mismatches the germline segment, possibly from a read error. The CDR3 reads CASSQPWAGASAF. CDR3 DNA sequence: TGCGCCAGCAGCCAACCCTGGGCAGGGGCTTCCGCCTTC. The chain couples TRBV4-1 to TRBJ1-2, with TRBD1 as a possible D gene (6 bases). This CDR3 is 13 amino acids long. Germline CDR1 is MGHRA and CDR2 is YSYEKL.

This clone was found a few times. V gene TRBV4-2 combines with J gene TRBJ2-6; D is ambiguous. Between the trimmed V and J ends, which lost 1 base and 0 bases, there was a span of 7 bases. The CDR3 sequence is 16 residues long. In germline, CDR1 is LGHNA, CDR2 YNFKEQ. CDR3 in DNA: TGTGCCAGCAGCCAAGCGGGTCGCTCTGGGGCCAACGTCCTGACTTTC. The encoded protein is CASSQAGRSGANVLTF.

The chain is built from TRBV6-5 and TRBJ1-1; 9 positions match TRBD1. The CDR3 runs to 14 residues. Losses at the gene ends were 5 bases for V and 5 bases for J; bases not matched to a gene: 6. In germline, CDR1 is MNHEY, CDR2 SVGAGI. This CDR3 reads CASSPNRGRTEAFF. The CDR3 nucleotides are TGTGCCAGCAGTCCCAACAGGGGGCGAACTGAAGCTTTCTTT.

The V gene is TRBV6-6, the J gene TRBJ1-5; D perhaps matches TRBD1 (6 bases). Germline assignment: CDR1 MNHNY and CDR2 SVGAGI (reference sequence). This CDR3 region has 15 residues. V was shortened by 7 bases and J by 4 bases, with 17 bases between the two germline ends. The CDR3 DNA follows: TGTGCCAGCACCACCCCGGGGGGGCGGAATCAGCCCCAGCATTTT. Residues: CASTTPGGRNQPQHF.

The genes are TRBV6-2 or TRBV6-3 and TRBJ1-5, with D hard to call. This CDR3 region has 14 residues. The V end lost 3 bases, the J end lost 2 bases, and 8 bases lay between the germline ends. The V gene's germline CDR1 is MNHEY and CDR2 SVGEGT. Here the CDR3 reads CASSYSGGNQPQHF. Here the CDR3 DNA reads TGTGCCAGCAGTTATTCGGGAGGCAATCAGCCCCAGCATTTT.